These 17 T cell receptor beta chains came from one sample sequenced in a study of T cells in Graves' hyperthyroidism and ophthalmopathy. Amplification of TCR beta CDR3 regions was performed using RNA transcripts as template. Carried out on the TCR CDR3, a first-round RT-PCR used the HTBI primer set. TCRdb re-called the multiplex PCR reads with MiXCR, one entry per CDR3 protein. The sample has roughly 750,000 distinct CDR3 sequences; 16% are singletons. The sequencing input was blood. The source is a man between 18 and 29 years old with Graves' hyperthyroidism.

The chain joins TRBV29-1 to TRBJ2-7; D not resolved. The CDR3 consists of 14 residues. Germline assignment: CDR1 SQVTM and CDR2 ANQGSEA. V was pared by 5 bases and J by 2 bases, with 16 bases between. CDR3 region: CSVLFASGAYEQYF. CDR3 nucleotides: TGCAGCGTTCTTTTCGCTTCTGGGGCCTACGAGCAGTACTTC.

This clonotype appeared many times. The gene calls are TRBV10-2 and TRBJ2-1; D gene unclear. The CDR3 is 11 amino acids. Germline V gives CDR1 WSHSY, CDR2 SAAADI. Trimming stripped 0 bases from V and 7 bases from J, with 1 base between. The DNA for the CDR3 is TGCGCCAGCAGTGAGTCTAATGAGCAGTTCTTC. Translation gives CASSESNEQFF.

In the case of this clonotype: The junction differs from germline at one of its ends, possibly a read error. The chain combines TRBV12-3 or TRBV12-4 with TRBJ2-7; a possible D gene is TRBD2 (6 bases). This CDR3 has 13 amino acids. The CDR3 DNA sequence: TGTGCCAGCAGCCCCGGGACTTCCTACAAGCAGTACTTC. Its translation is CASSPGTSYKQYF.

The chain links TRBV27 to TRBJ2-6; a weak D match, TRBD2 (6 bases). The germline CDR1 and CDR2 sequences are MNHEY and SMNVEV (reference sequence). V was shortened by 1 base and J by 3 bases, with 7 bases between the two germline ends. CDR3 length equals 15 residues. CDR3 coding DNA: TGTGCCAGCAGTTTATGGGGAGGTGGGGCCAACGTCCTGACTTTC. As protein: CASSLWGGGANVLTF.

This chain uses TRBV20-1 with TRBJ2-1; a possible D gene is TRBD2 (5 bases). Trimming stripped 5 bases from V and 4 bases from J, with 15 bases between. CDR3 length equals 14 residues. Germline CDR1 and CDR2: DFQATT and SNEGSKA (reference sequence). This CDR3 is CSAGPAEKYNEQFF. The CDR3 DNA reads TGCAGTGCTGGACCAGCGGAAAAATACAATGAGCAGTTCTTC.

The rearrangement joins TRBV15 to TRBJ2-3; TRBD2 matches at 12 bases. Unmatched junction bases numbered 5, after V lost 1 base and J lost 6 bases. The CDR3 loop spans 16 amino acids. From germline, CDR1 is LNHNV and CDR2 YYDKDF (reference sequence). For the CDR3, the DNA is TGTGCCACCAGCAGAGCACTAGCGGGAGGATTCGATACGCAGTATTTT. It yields the protein CATSRALAGGFDTQYF.

This clonotype was observed many times. The chain combines TRBV12-3 or TRBV12-4 with TRBJ1-1; TRBD1 aligns across 9 bases. J lost 1 base, V lost 7 bases, and 4 bases had no gene match. This CDR3 is 14 amino acids long. CDR3 region: CASTGGQGNTEAFF. The CDR3 DNA reads as TGTGCCAGCACCGGGGGACAGGGGAACACTGAAGCTTTCTTT.

The table lists this clonotype with many counts. The CDR3 reads CSALWWVWREKGTYEQYF. The CDR3 DNA follows: TGCAGTGCCCTGTGGTGGGTGTGGCGGGAGAAGGGGACTTACGAGCAGTACTTC. The rearrangement uses TRBV20-1 and TRBJ2-7; TRBD2 agrees at 7 bases. The germline V gene has CDR1 DFQATT and CDR2 SNEGSKA (reference sequence). The V gene end was trimmed by 6 bases and the J gene end by 4 bases; junction bases not matched to a gene: 24. CDR3 length: 18 residues.

This clonotype has only a few counts. V usage is TRBV5-1 and J usage is TRBJ2-5; a weak D match, TRBD2 (5 bases). Germline CDR1 and CDR2: SGHRS and YFSETQ. This CDR3 is built from 16 residues. V lost 0 bases and J 5 bases, leaving 17 bases between the germline ends. The CDR3 reads CASSLADTPRGETQYF. The DNA of the CDR3 is TGCGCCAGCAGCTTGGCAGACACCCCCCGAGGGGAGACCCAGTACTTC.

This clonotype was picked up a small number of times. CDR3 DNA: TGCGCCAGCAAACGGGACAGTCAAAATGAAAAACTGTTTTTT. The encoded protein is CASKRDSQNEKLFF. This rearrangement joins TRBV5-1 to TRBJ1-4; 7 bases fit TRBD1. Germline values: CDR1 SGHRS, CDR2 YFSETQ. With 6 bases clipped from V and 5 bases from J, the junction kept 7 bases outside the gene matches. This CDR3 contains 14 residues.

There are a few counts of this clonotype. The chain couples TRBV30 to TRBJ2-4; 10 positions match TRBD1. This CDR3 is built from 17 residues. In germline, CDR1 is GTSNPN, CDR2 SVGIG (reference sequence). Trimming at V came to 3 bases and at J to 6 bases, leaving 14 bases not matched to a gene. CDR3 DNA sequence: TGTGCCTGGAGACACCGCCCCGGGACAGGGGAGCGAAACATTCAGTACTTC. It yields the protein CAWRHRPGTGERNIQYF.

A single count supports this clonotype. A much bigger clone sits one base away, suggesting this may be a read error. The chain has TRBV7-9 and TRBJ2-7, with 7 bases identical to TRBD2. CDR1 is SEHNR, CDR2 FQNEAQ, per germline (reference sequence). V shed 5 bases, J shed 0 bases, and the junction held 1 base outside the gene matches. The CDR3 length is 13 residues. The CDR3 sequence: CASSAGVSYEQYF. Written as DNA, the CDR3 is TGTGCCAGCAGCGCGGGGGTCTCCTACGAGCAGTACTTC.

This clonotype was picked up many times. J is TRBJ2-7 and V is TRBV30; 9 positions match TRBD2. Trimming at V came to 1 base and at J to 7 bases, leaving 8 bases not matched to a gene. Germline lookup yields CDR1 GTSNPN and CDR2 SVGIG (reference sequence). This CDR3 comprises 14 residues. CDR3 sequence reads: CAWSGISGRTEQYF. The CDR3 DNA reads TGTGCCTGGAGTGGAATTAGCGGGAGAACGGAGCAGTACTTC.

This clonotype showed up many times. The rearrangement links TRBV6-2 or TRBV6-3 to TRBJ2-1; TRBD2 matches 12 bases. V was clipped by 5 bases and J by 10 bases; unmatched bases: 6. CDR3 length: 14 amino acids. The germline V gene has CDR1 MNHEY and CDR2 SVGEGT. This CDR3 is CASSGTTSGREQFF. The CDR3 bases are TGTGCCAGCAGTGGGACGACTAGCGGGAGAGAGCAGTTCTTC.

Only a few counts were recorded for this clonotype. CDR3 loop: CASSARREGPHNEQFF. DNA for the CDR3: TGCGCCAGCAGTGCCCGGCGGGAGGGTCCCCACAATGAGCAGTTCTTC. The chain links TRBV10-1 to TRBJ2-1; TRBD2 matches at 9 bases. V trimming: 4 bases; J trimming: 5 bases; junction bases outside the gene matches: 9. The germline gives CDR1 WNHNN, CDR2 SYGVQD (reference sequence). The CDR3 spans 16 residues.

The chain recombines TRBV7-9 with TRBJ1-2; tentatively, D is TRBD1 (5 bases). The CDR3 runs to 13 residues. Germline V gene sequence: CDR1 SEHNR, CDR2 FQNEAQ (reference sequence). V dropped 4 bases and J dropped 8 bases, with 14 bases sitting between them. CDR3: CASSSGTKWGYTF. CDR3 DNA: TGTGCCAGCAGCTCTGGGACCAAGTGGGGCTACACCTTC.

This chain joins TRBV20-1 and TRBJ1-3; the match to TRBD1 covers 9 bases. This CDR3 is 14 amino acids long. Germline trimming cut 6 bases from V and 0 bases from J; bases unmatched to any gene: 3. From germline, CDR1 is DFQATT and CDR2 SNEGSKA (reference sequence). The CDR3 DNA follows: TGCAGTGCCGGGACAGGGACCTCTGGAAACACCATATATTTT. The encoded protein is CSAGTGTSGNTIYF.